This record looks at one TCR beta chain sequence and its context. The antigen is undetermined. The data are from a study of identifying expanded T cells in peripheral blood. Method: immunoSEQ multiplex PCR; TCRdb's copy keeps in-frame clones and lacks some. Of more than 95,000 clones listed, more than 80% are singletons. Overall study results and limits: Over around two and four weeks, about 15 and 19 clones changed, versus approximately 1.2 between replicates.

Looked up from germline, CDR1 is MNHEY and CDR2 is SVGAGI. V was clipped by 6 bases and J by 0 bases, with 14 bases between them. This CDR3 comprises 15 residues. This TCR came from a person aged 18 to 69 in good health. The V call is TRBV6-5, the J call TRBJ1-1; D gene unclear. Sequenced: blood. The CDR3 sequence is CASSVRIEVNTEAFF. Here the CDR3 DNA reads TGTGCCAGCAGCGTACGAATAGAAGTGAACACTGAAGCTTTCTTT.